One and the same sample provided the 4 T cell receptor beta chains below, sequenced in a study of blood T cell repertoires in COVID-19. Here immunoSEQ multiplex PCR was the method, and the copy in TCRdb shows in-frame clones only, minus some. The sample has some 300,000 clones, approximately 88% seen once; the top ten hold over 6%. Sequenced: peripheral blood. The receptors originated from a woman in her thirties who had recovered from COVID-19.

The DNA for the CDR3 is TGTGCCAGCAGTACGGGACAGGGGAACAATCAGCCCCAGCATTTT. Translated: CASSTGQGNNQPQHF. The chain combines TRBV28 with TRBJ1-5; TRBD1 agrees at 10 bases. Looked up from germline, CDR1 is MDHEN and CDR2 is SYDVKM. This CDR3 has 15 residues. Germline trimming cut 5 bases from V and 3 bases from J; bases unmatched to any gene: 4.

The chain links TRBV19 to TRBJ1-2; D is undetermined. Germline lookup yields CDR1 LNHDA and CDR2 SQIVND (reference sequence). Trimming removed 6 bases at V and 6 bases at J, with 11 bases between. This CDR3 has 12 residues. DNA of the CDR3: TGTGCCAGTAGCTTCTTGAGGGATGGCTACACCTTC. It is translated as CASSFLRDGYTF.

The CDR3 region has the DNA TGTGCCAGCAGCCTTAGCGGGAACCGCCTCAATGAGCAGTTCTTC. It encodes CASSLSGNRLNEQFF. V usage is TRBV27 and J usage is TRBJ2-1; 8 positions agree with TRBD2. Per the germline V gene, CDR1 is MNHEY and CDR2 is SMNVEV (reference sequence). V lost 6 bases to trimming and J lost 6 bases; unmatched junction nucleotides: 10. This CDR3 region has 15 residues.

DNA for the CDR3: TGTGCCAGCAGTCCCGACCTAGCGGGGGGCTACACCGGGGAGCTGTTTTTT. It is translated as CASSPDLAGGYTGELFF. This rearrangement joins TRBV27 to TRBJ2-2, with 11 bases matching TRBD2. Germline trimming cut 5 bases from V and 3 bases from J; bases unmatched to any gene: 8. CDR3 size: 17 residues. Germline CDR1 is MNHEY and CDR2 is SMNVEV (reference sequence).